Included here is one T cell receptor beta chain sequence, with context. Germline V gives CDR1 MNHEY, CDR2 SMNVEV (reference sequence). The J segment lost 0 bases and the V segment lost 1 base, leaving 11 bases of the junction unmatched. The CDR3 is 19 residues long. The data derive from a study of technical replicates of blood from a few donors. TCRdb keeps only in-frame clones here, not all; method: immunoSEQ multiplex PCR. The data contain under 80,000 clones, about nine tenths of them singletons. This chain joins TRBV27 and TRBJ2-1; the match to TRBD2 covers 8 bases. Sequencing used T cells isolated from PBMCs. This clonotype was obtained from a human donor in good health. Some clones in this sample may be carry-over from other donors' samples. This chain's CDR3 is CASSLFSGSNPSSYNEQFF. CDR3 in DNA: TGTGCCAGCAGTTTATTCAGCGGGAGTAACCCAAGCTCCTACAATGAGCAGTTCTTC.